These 12 T cell receptor beta chains were all obtained from the same sample, sequenced in a study of graft-versus-host responses after intestinal transplantation. Profiled with immunoSEQ multiplex PCR; TCRdb holds only in-frame clones, not every one. The table shows tens of thousands of clones, with around 91% occurring only once. This specimen was PBMCs, taken 118 to 130 days after intestinal transplantation. The receptors were gathered from a human patient who received an intestinal transplant, so some T cells may come from the graft donor.

This chain joins TRBV2 and TRBJ1-4; the match to TRBD1 covers 9 bases. Germline CDR1 and CDR2: SNHLY and FYNNEI. The CDR3 length is 14 residues. J lost 7 bases, V lost 3 bases, and 3 bases had no gene match. The CDR3 reads CASSDTGGSEKLFF. The CDR3 DNA reads as TGTGCCAGCAGTGACACAGGGGGCTCTGAAAAACTGTTTTTT.

V is TRBV13 and J is TRBJ2-7; TRBD1 matches 9 bases. CDR1 and CDR2 (germline): PRHDT, FYEKMQ (reference sequence). The trim removed 5 bases at V and 6 bases at J, leaving 11 bases unmatched. The CDR3 covers 15 residues. CDR3 DNA: TGTGCCAGCAGCCCACCCGGGACAGGGTCTCTCGAGCAGTACTTC. It encodes CASSPPGTGSLEQYF. Full variable domain (outside the CDR3, taken from reference TRBV13 and TRBJ2-7): AAGVIQSPRHLIKEKRETATLKCYPIPRHDTVYWYQQGPGQDPQFLISFYEKMQSDKGSIPDRFSAQQFSDYHSELNMSSLELGDSALYFCASSPPGTGSLEQYFGPGTRLTVT.

V usage is TRBV27 and J usage is TRBJ1-1, with D unclear. Trimming took 0 bases from V and 4 from J, leaving 6 bases between them. CDR1 is MNHEY and CDR2 is SMNVEV in the germline V gene (reference sequence). The CDR3 runs to 13 residues. CDR3 DNA sequence: TGTGCCAGCAGTTTATCCGGCGGCACTGAAGCTTTCTTT. It encodes CASSLSGGTEAFF.

For this clone: Compared with germline, one end of the junction differs, possibly owing to a read error. The rearrangement joins TRBV2 to TRBJ2-3, with 9 bases that match TRBD2. CDR3 size: 16 residues. Per germline, CDR1 SNHLY and CDR2 FYNNEI. CDR3 protein: CASSEVSGTSTYTQYF. Written as DNA, the CDR3 is TGTGCCAGCAGTGAAGTTTCCGGGACTAGCACATATACGCAGTATTTT.

V is TRBV28 and J is TRBJ1-6, with TRBD1 identical over 7 bases. Germline CDR1 MDHEN, CDR2 SYDVKM. The CDR3 has 15 residues. V lost 3 bases, J lost 9 bases, and 8 bases stayed unmatched. This CDR3 reads CASSFPRQGGSPLHF. CDR3 sequence (DNA): TGTGCCAGCAGTTTCCCCAGACAGGGTGGTTCACCCCTCCACTTT.

V and J are TRBV4-1 and TRBJ1-4; TRBD1 matches 7 bases. This CDR3 is built from 16 residues. Looked up from germline, CDR1 is MGHRA and CDR2 is YSYEKL. With 3 bases clipped from V and 8 bases from J, the junction kept 12 bases outside the gene matches. The DNA for the CDR3 is TGCGCCAGCAGCCAGACCCAGACAGGGTTCGAAGAAAAACTGTTTTTT. Residues: CASSQTQTGFEEKLFF.

A single count supports this clone. The rearrangement joins TRBV4-1 to TRBJ2-7; TRBD1 aligns across 9 bases. Germline CDR1 is MGHRA and CDR2 is YSYEKL. V lost 8 bases, J lost 6 bases, and 8 bases stayed unmatched. This CDR3 region has 13 residues. CDR3 nucleotide sequence: TGCGCCAGCGGACCGACAGGGGGGCCCGAGCAGTACTTC. Its translation is CASGPTGGPEQYF.

The chain carries TRBV4-1 and TRBJ2-7; D tentatively reads TRBD1 or TRBD2 (6 bases each). The V gene's germline CDR1 is MGHRA and CDR2 YSYEKL. V was clipped by 3 bases and J by 0 bases, with 15 bases between them. This CDR3 has 16 residues. The CDR3 reads CASSQIGGTGSYEQYF. In DNA, the CDR3 is TGCGCCAGCAGCCAGATCGGGGGCACAGGCTCCTACGAGCAGTACTTC.

The CDR3 here is CASSVQGQTEAFF. The DNA of the CDR3 is TGTGCCAGCAGCGTTCAGGGGCAGACTGAAGCTTTCTTT. The chain joins TRBV9 to TRBJ1-1; tentative D call: TRBD1 (6 bases). The CDR3 runs 13 residues. V lost 2 bases, J lost 5 bases, and 10 bases lay in between. CDR1 SGDLS and CDR2 YYNGEE come from the germline V gene.

This sequence joins TRBV2 and TRBJ2-7, with 7 bases lining up with TRBD2. The germline CDR1 and CDR2 sequences are SNHLY and FYNNEI. The CDR3 loop spans 15 amino acids. The J segment lost 0 bases and the V segment lost 5 bases, leaving 7 bases of the junction unmatched. CDR3 sequence: CASSHRTRSSYEQYF. The CDR3 DNA follows: TGTGCCAGCAGTCACAGGACTAGGAGCTCCTACGAGCAGTACTTC.

The chain employs TRBV6-5 and TRBJ2-3; D perhaps matches TRBD1 (6 bases). V lost 5 bases and J 0 bases, leaving 12 bases between the germline ends. CDR1 is MNHEY and CDR2 is SVGAGI in the germline V gene. The CDR3 has 15 residues. CDR3 sequence reads: CASSTSGVSTDTQYF. DNA of the CDR3: TGTGCCAGCAGTACCTCAGGGGTGAGCACAGATACGCAGTATTTT.

The chain joins TRBV28 to TRBJ2-2; 7 bases fit TRBD2. V shed 6 bases, J shed 6 bases, and the junction held 10 bases outside the gene matches. Germline V gene sequence: CDR1 MDHEN, CDR2 SYDVKM. The CDR3 covers 15 residues. The CDR3 DNA sequence: TGTGCCAGCAGCCCGGGGGGAAAAAGGGCCGGGGAGCTGTTTTTT. Translating gives CASSPGGKRAGELFF.